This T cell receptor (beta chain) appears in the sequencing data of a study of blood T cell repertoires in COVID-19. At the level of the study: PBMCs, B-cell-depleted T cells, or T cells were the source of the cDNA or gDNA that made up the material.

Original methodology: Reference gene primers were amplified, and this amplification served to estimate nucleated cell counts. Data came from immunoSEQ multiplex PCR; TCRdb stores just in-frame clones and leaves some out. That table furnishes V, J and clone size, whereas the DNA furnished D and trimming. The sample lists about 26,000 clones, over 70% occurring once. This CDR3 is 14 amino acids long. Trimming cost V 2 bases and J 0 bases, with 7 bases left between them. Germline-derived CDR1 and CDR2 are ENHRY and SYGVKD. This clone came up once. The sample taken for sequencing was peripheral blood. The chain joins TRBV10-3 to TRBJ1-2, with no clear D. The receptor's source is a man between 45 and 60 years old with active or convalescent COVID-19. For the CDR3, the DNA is TGTGCCATCAGTGAGGTTCCGGCTAACTATGGCTACACCTTC. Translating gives CAISEVPANYGYTF.